What follows describes a single TCR beta chain. This record belongs to a study of blood T cell repertoires in COVID-19. The overall study: COVID-19 samples from acute and convalescent phases originated in the United States, Italy and Spain. T cells, B-cell-depleted T cells, or PBMCs provided the cDNA or gDNA that served as material.

In the study's own analysis: Reference gene primer amplification gave estimated nucleated cell counts. Clones were sequenced by immunoSEQ multiplex PCR, and TCRdb holds only the in-frame ones, with some missing. V and J calls plus clone size are reproduced from that table; the DNA served to infer D and trimming. The sample comprises tens of thousands of clones, roughly 82% of which are singletons, and 12% rests with the top ten. With 6 bases clipped from V and 3 bases from J, the junction kept 11 bases outside the gene matches. The germline CDR1 and CDR2 sequences are GTSNPN and SVGIG (reference sequence). The CDR3 sequence is 15 residues long.

The chain joins TRBV30 to TRBJ2-1; TRBD1 matches at 7 bases. Material: peripheral blood. This clonotype was obtained from an elderly man with acute or convalescent COVID-19. CDR3 sequence: CACPPNAGGYNEQFF. CDR3 bases: TGTGCCTGCCCCCCCAATGCAGGGGGCTACAATGAGCAGTTCTTC.